The present TCR beta chain was sequenced within a study of blood T cell repertoires in COVID-19. In the original analysis: Amplification from reference gene primers served as the basis for estimated nucleated cell counts. The method was immunoSEQ multiplex PCR; TCRdb's version includes in-frame clones alone and lacks a portion of them. D and trimming come from the DNA, and the V and J calls and clone size come from that table. This table holds 200,000 to 300,000 clones, approximately 86% found once. The V gene end was trimmed by 1 base and the J gene end by 6 bases; junction bases not matched to a gene: 7. The CDR3 length is 15 residues. Germline-derived CDR1 and CDR2 are SGHTA and FQGNSA. This clone was observed once.

Material for sequencing was peripheral blood. This TCR was recovered from a woman in her fifties or sixties with active or convalescent COVID-19. The rearrangement links TRBV7-2 to TRBJ2-7; 9 nucleotides match TRBD2. CDR3 sequence: CASSLELAGVSEQYF. CDR3 sequence (DNA): TGTGCCAGCAGCTTAGAGTTAGCGGGAGTGTCCGAGCAGTACTTC.